This TCR beta chain was obtained from a study of blood T cell repertoires in COVID-19. Germline V gene data show CDR1 as LGHDT and CDR2 as YNNKEL (reference sequence). V shed 9 bases and J shed 1 base, with 9 bases lying between them. CDR3 length: 12 amino acids. Sequenced by immunoSEQ multiplex PCR; TCRdb stores in-frame clones only, minus some. The profile shows 200,000 to 250,000 clones, about 83% of them singletons. Sequenced: peripheral blood. This clonotype was obtained from a man aged 45-60 years with acute or convalescent COVID-19. The gene calls are TRBV3-1 (or the pseudogene TRBV3-2) and TRBJ1-1, with TRBD1 as a possible D gene (5 bases). The chain's CDR3 is CASRRGNTEAFF. The CDR3 DNA is TGTGCCAGTAGGAGGGGGAACACTGAAGCTTTCTTT.